One and the same sample provided the 25 T cell receptor beta chains below, sequenced in a study of T cell responses to AZD1222 COVID-19 vaccine. Method: immunoSEQ multiplex PCR; TCRdb's copy keeps in-frame clones and lacks some. The sample carries some 150,000 clones, about 92% recorded once. The specimen was peripheral blood, collected on day 0 of MenACWY control vaccination. The receptors shown here come from an adult in good health.

The chain recombines TRBV30 with TRBJ1-1; weak D call: TRBD1 (5 bases). The germline gives CDR1 GTSNPN, CDR2 SVGIG (reference sequence). Trimming took 2 bases from V and 5 from J, leaving 12 bases between them. This CDR3 region has 13 residues. The CDR3 region is CAWSLGRVTEAFF. In nucleotides, the CDR3 is TGTGCCTGGAGTTTGGGCAGGGTGACTGAAGCTTTCTTT.

The chain recombines TRBV19 with TRBJ2-1; D possibly corresponds to TRBD2 (6 bases). This CDR3 comprises 15 residues. Germline V lookup: CDR1 LNHDA, CDR2 SQIVND (reference sequence). The V and J ends lost 0 bases and 3 bases respectively, with 9 bases between them. The CDR3 region is CASSIEGGYYNEQFF. In DNA, the CDR3 is TGTGCCAGTAGTATAGAGGGAGGATACTACAATGAGCAGTTCTTC.

The chain combines TRBV5-1 with TRBJ1-5; no reliable D call. In germline, CDR1 is SGHRS, CDR2 YFSETQ. The CDR3 spans 14 residues. Trimming shortened V by 4 bases and J by 3 bases, and 11 bases separated the two germline ends. The CDR3 DNA follows: TGCGCCAGCAGCCCGGGCAGTTTCAATCAGCCCCAGCATTTT. Protein sequence: CASSPGSFNQPQHF.

V gene TRBV29-1 combines with J gene TRBJ2-7; D is perhaps TRBD1 (6 bases). The CDR3 has 13 amino acids. The germline V gene has CDR1 SQVTM and CDR2 ANQGSEA. The ends were cut back, 0 bases at V and 4 bases at J, with 10 bases in the middle. CDR3: CSVEEGQPYEQYF. Written as DNA, the CDR3 is TGCAGCGTTGAAGAGGGACAACCATACGAGCAGTACTTC.

The chain employs TRBV4-1 and TRBJ2-1; 8 nucleotides match TRBD2. V lost 5 bases to trimming and J lost 7 bases; unmatched junction nucleotides: 7. CDR1 and CDR2 from the germline V gene are MGHRA and YSYEKL. The CDR3 consists of 14 residues. CDR3 DNA sequence: TGCGCCAGCAGCAAAGCGGGAGTAAGAAATGAGCAGTTCTTC. Its translation: CASSKAGVRNEQFF.

V is TRBV10-1 and J is TRBJ1-1, with D unclear. Trimming took off 0 bases at V and 8 bases at J, with 10 bases between the two ends. The CDR3 length is 13 residues. CDR1 is WNHNN, CDR2 SYGVQD, per germline (reference sequence). The CDR3 bases are TGCGCCAGCAGTGAGTCAGGAAAGGTAGAAGCTTTCTTT. Its translation: CASSESGKVEAFF.

DNA for the CDR3: TGTGCCAGCAGCGCCCGGACAGGGCGGGTTTCACCCCTCCACTTT. Its protein product is CASSARTGRVSPLHF. This chain joins TRBV3-1 (or the pseudogene TRBV3-2) and TRBJ1-6; 8 bases are a match to TRBD1. CDR3 length: 15 amino acids. Germline V gene lookup returns CDR1 LGHDT and CDR2 YNNKEL (reference sequence). V was clipped by 5 bases and J by 9 bases; unmatched bases: 9.

This chain uses TRBV11-2 with TRBJ2-4; TRBD2 is a possible D gene (5 bases). The CDR3 covers 15 residues. V lost 5 bases and J lost 6, with 17 bases in between. Germline assignment: CDR1 SGHAT and CDR2 FQNNGV. The CDR3 sequence: CASSLAIGERNIQYF. The DNA for the CDR3 is TGTGCCAGCAGCCTAGCAATTGGTGAGAGAAACATTCAGTACTTC.

The chain has TRBV6-5 and TRBJ2-3; D is possibly TRBD2 (6 bases). Germline V gene sequence: CDR1 MNHEY, CDR2 SVGAGI. CDR3 length equals 15 residues. With 5 bases removed from V and 0 bases from J, the gap between germline ends came to 12 bases. CDR3 DNA: TGTGCCAGCAGTCCGGGGGTTTTAAGCACAGATACGCAGTATTTT. Translating gives CASSPGVLSTDTQYF.

The DNA of the CDR3 is TGCGCCAGCAGCTTCGGGGAGGGGCGAGAGACCCAGTACTTC. As protein: CASSFGEGRETQYF. The rearrangement links TRBV5-1 to TRBJ2-5, with TRBD2 matching 7 bases. This CDR3 contains 14 residues. Unmatched junction bases numbered 5, after V lost 2 bases and J lost 4 bases. Germline loops: CDR1 SGHRS, CDR2 YFSETQ.

V and J are TRBV6-5 and TRBJ2-1; D unclear. The V gene's germline CDR1 is MNHEY and CDR2 SVGAGI. The ends were cut back, 0 bases at V and 5 bases at J, with 5 bases in the middle. The CDR3 runs 13 residues. The CDR3 sequence: CASSYSFDNEQFF. Here the CDR3 DNA reads TGTGCCAGCAGTTACTCGTTTGACAATGAGCAGTTCTTC.

The V and J genes are TRBV19 and TRBJ2-1; no reliable D call. Germline CDR1 LNHDA, CDR2 SQIVND (reference sequence). Trimming left V 7 bases short and J 3 bases short, with 13 bases between. This CDR3 is 14 amino acids long. DNA of the CDR3: TGTGCCAGTAATCGTCGGAGCGACTACAATGAGCAGTTCTTC. Protein product: CASNRRSDYNEQFF.

The chain couples TRBV6-4 to TRBJ1-5; no clear D. Trimming removed 3 bases at V and 0 bases at J, with 9 bases between. Germline CDR1 reads MRHNA; CDR2 reads SNTAGT. The CDR3 consists of 15 residues. The CDR3 sequence is CASSEFWNSNQPQHF. CDR3 nucleotide sequence: TGTGCCAGCAGTGAATTCTGGAATAGCAATCAGCCCCAGCATTTT.

The chain recombines TRBV3-1 (or the pseudogene TRBV3-2) with TRBJ2-7, with TRBD1 matching over 8 bases. Unmatched junction bases numbered 7, after V lost 4 bases and J lost 5 bases. Germline V gene lookup returns CDR1 LGHDT and CDR2 YNNKEL (reference sequence). The CDR3 sequence is 14 residues long. The chain's CDR3 is CASSLRGQRHEQYF. DNA of the CDR3: TGTGCCAGCAGCCTCAGGGGGCAGAGGCACGAGCAGTACTTC.

This sequence joins TRBV5-1 and TRBJ2-2; D is possibly TRBD2 (6 bases). The CDR3 sequence is 16 residues long. V lost 1 base and J lost 1, with 11 bases in between. Germline V gene data show CDR1 as SGHRS and CDR2 as YFSETQ. CDR3 DNA: TGCGCCAGCAGCTTGATCGGTAGCGGGAACACCGGGGAGCTGTTTTTT. It codes for CASSLIGSGNTGELFF.

This clone was picked up a small number of times. This sequence joins TRBV3-1 (or the pseudogene TRBV3-2) and TRBJ1-2; D may be TRBD1 (6 bases). V lost 2 bases and J 4 bases, leaving 8 bases between the germline ends. Germline V lookup: CDR1 LGHDT, CDR2 YNNKEL (reference sequence). The CDR3 has 13 residues. CDR3 in DNA: TGTGCCAGCAGCCAACGGACAGCCTATGGCTACACCTTC. Amino acids: CASSQRTAYGYTF.

The chain is built from TRBV19 and TRBJ1-1, with D perhaps TRBD1 (6 bases). This CDR3 contains 14 residues. The V end was cut by 5 bases, the J end by 0 bases, with 10 bases between. Germline loops: CDR1 LNHDA, CDR2 SQIVND (reference sequence). CDR3 region: CASSAGQMNTEAFF. The CDR3 DNA reads TGTGCCAGTAGTGCCGGACAGATGAACACTGAAGCTTTCTTT.

The chain joins TRBV27 to TRBJ1-4; TRBD1 is a possible D gene (5 bases). The germline V gene encodes CDR1 MNHEY and CDR2 SMNVEV (reference sequence). The CDR3 is made up of 13 amino acids. V lost 7 bases, J lost 3 bases, and 9 bases lay in between. CDR3 nucleotide sequence: TGTGCCAGCACAGGGTCGGCTAATGAAAAACTGTTTTTT. Its translation is CASTGSANEKLFF. The full variable domain, completed using reference TRBV27 and TRBJ1-4, is EAQVTQNPRYLITVTGKKLTVTCSQNMNHEYMSWYRQDPGLGLRQIYYSMNVEVTDKGDVPEGYKVSRKEKRNFPLILESPSPNQTSLYFCASTGSANEKLFFGSGTQLSVL.

The CDR3 reads CASSLGDGDNEQFF. As DNA, the CDR3 is TGTGCCAGCAGCTTGGGAGACGGTGACAATGAGCAGTTCTTC. The genes are TRBV7-9 and TRBJ2-1; possibly TRBD2 for D (5 bases). Germline CDR1 is SEHNR and CDR2 is FQNEAQ (reference sequence). V shed 3 bases and J shed 5 bases, with 11 bases lying between them. The CDR3 spans 14 residues.

The rearrangement links TRBV7-3 to TRBJ1-1; D unclear. Germline CDR1 reads SGHTA; CDR2 reads FQGTGA. V was clipped by 5 bases and J by 3 bases, with 10 bases between them. The CDR3 is 13 amino acids. The DNA of the CDR3 is TGTGCCAGCAGCGCCCTGAAGGACACTGAAGCTTTCTTT. As protein: CASSALKDTEAFF.

V gene TRBV10-1 combines with J gene TRBJ1-1; no clear D gene. Per germline, CDR1 WNHNN and CDR2 SYGVQD (reference sequence). The germline V and J ends were trimmed by 6 bases and 1 base, with 9 bases remaining between them. This CDR3 contains 13 residues. The CDR3 sequence is CASRYSGNTEAFF. Written as DNA, the CDR3 is TGCGCCAGCAGATATTCAGGGAACACTGAAGCTTTCTTT.

This chain links TRBV10-2 with TRBJ1-5; 9 bases line up with TRBD1. The CDR3 runs to 14 residues. V lost 6 bases and J lost 7; bases outside the gene matches: 7. Looked up from germline, CDR1 is WSHSY and CDR2 is SAAADI. DNA of the CDR3: TGCGCCAGCAGGGGAGGGACAGGGAAACAGCCCCAGCATTTT. Translated, it gives CASRGGTGKQPQHF.

This clone has more than one count but fewer than ten. The chain has TRBV6-1 and TRBJ2-5; either TRBD1 or TRBD2 may fit D (5 bases each). The CDR3 runs to 15 residues. V gave up 3 bases and J gave up 4 bases, with 15 bases separating them. CDR1 is MNHNS, CDR2 SASEGT, per germline. The CDR3 DNA is TGTGCCAGCAGTGATGGATGGGACGGAAGAGAGACCCAGTACTTC. Its translation is CASSDGWDGRETQYF.

The chain couples TRBV11-2 to TRBJ2-5; 11 bases match TRBD1. Germline CDR1 and CDR2: SGHAT and FQNNGV. Losses at the gene ends were 5 bases for V and 5 bases for J; bases not matched to a gene: 10. This CDR3 spans 16 amino acids. CDR3 DNA: TGTGCCAGCAGCGAAACCGGGACAGGGGGTTGGGAGACCCAGTACTTC. Amino acid sequence: CASSETGTGGWETQYF.

The CDR3 DNA follows: TGTGCCAGTAGCACCTTATCAATAGCGGGAGGCTTCAATGAGCAGTTCTTC. Translation: CASSTLSIAGGFNEQFF. The chain employs TRBV19 and TRBJ2-1; TRBD2 matches 10 bases. This CDR3 spans 17 amino acids. V lost 6 bases and J lost 6; bases outside the gene matches: 14. Germline-derived CDR1 and CDR2 are LNHDA and SQIVND (reference sequence).